The present TCR beta chain was sequenced within a study of cytomegalovirus exposure and HLA in healthy donors. The CDR3 loop spans 14 amino acids. The V segment lost 7 bases and the J segment 4 bases; nucleotides outside the gene matches: 9. Per germline, CDR1 WSHSY and CDR2 SAAADI. The PCR employed 60 Vbeta primers together with 13 Jbeta primers. The method was immunoSEQ multiplex PCR; TCRdb's version includes in-frame clones alone and lacks a portion of them. The table lists around 150,000 clones, about 74% of them singletons, with around 2% in the top ten. This chain connects TRBV10-2 to TRBJ1-1; 7 bases are shared with TRBD1. The sample consisted of PBMCs. The sequence came from a man aged 25-45 years in good health and CMV-seronegative. CDR3 nucleotides: TGCGCCAGCACCCGACAGGGATCACGCACTGAAGCTTTCTTT. It is translated as CASTRQGSRTEAFF.